The 4 T cell receptor beta chains below all came from one sample that was sequenced in a study of tumor-infiltrating lymphocytes in primary liver carcinoma. A primer in the constant region served to generate TCR beta cDNA from roughly 450 ng of total RNA. Construction of TCR beta libraries relied on three successive nested multiplex PCR rounds employing slightly modified ARM-PCR. TRBV1-TRBV30 forward primers and a C-beta reverse primer were used in the first two PCR rounds, which each ran for approximately 9 cycles. From the multiplex PCR reads, TCRdb called clonotypes with MiXCR, one entry per CDR3 protein. The sample lists some 320,000 distinct CDR3 sequences; roughly two thirds were seen once. RNA isolated from unsorted whole blood supplied the blood RNA, with germline DNA also extracted. Sequenced input: peripheral blood. The receptors originated from a man aged 35-49 years with primary liver carcinoma and hepatitis B virus infection.

In its sample, this clonotype was seen many times. The chain couples TRBV6-5 to TRBJ2-1; TRBD2 might be the D (6 bases). The CDR3 totals 14 residues. The germline V gene has CDR1 MNHEY and CDR2 SVGAGI. Deletions cut 7 bases from V and 4 bases from J, with 14 bases between. Here the CDR3 reads CASNAAEGYNEQFF. Here the CDR3 DNA reads TGTGCCAGCAATGCCGCGGAGGGTTACAATGAGCAGTTCTTC.

For this clonotype: One junction end does not reproduce the germline sequence, and a read error may be involved. CDR3 in DNA: TGTGCCAACAGCTCGATTTTAAGCCTTTCTATACCAGATACGCAGTATTTT. It codes for CANSSILSLSIPDTQYF. This chain connects TRBV5-4 to TRBJ2-3; D is unresolved. There are 17 residues in the CDR3. Per germline, CDR1 SGHNT and CDR2 YYREEE (reference sequence).

As regards this clonotype: Germline is not matched at one junction end, which may reflect a read error. This chain's CDR3 is CACSSGSEGNEQFF. For the CDR3, the DNA is TGTGCCTGCAGTTCAGGTTCGGAGGGGAATGAGCAGTTCTTC. The genes are TRBV12-3 or TRBV12-4 and TRBJ2-1, with D possibly TRBD2 on 6 matching bases. The CDR3 has 14 amino acids.

CDR3 DNA: TGCGCCAGCAGCTTCACGGCTAGCGGGAGTAATGAGCAGTTCTTC. This gives the protein CASSFTASGSNEQFF. The chain joins TRBV5-1 to TRBJ2-1, with TRBD2 matching over 10 bases. With V trimmed by 2 bases and J by 7 bases, 6 bases remained unmatched. The CDR3 has 15 residues. CDR1 is SGHRS, CDR2 YFSETQ, per germline.